Sequencing of this T cell receptor (beta chain) was carried out in a study of OX40 agonist ivuxolimab in advanced cancers. Study information: Across the patients, intravenous ivuxolimab was delivered every 2 weeks at 0.01 to 10 mg/kg. Hepatocellular carcinoma, melanoma, renal cell or head and neck cancer occurred in dose-escalation patients. General study findings and limits: There were, on average, more expanded clones in CD8+ T cells than in CD4+.

Germline V gene lookup returns CDR1 SEHNR and CDR2 FQNEAQ (reference sequence). The CDR3 is 14 amino acids. Clones were sequenced by immunoSEQ multiplex PCR, and TCRdb holds only the in-frame ones, with some missing. The sample carries around 77,000 clones, roughly 85% recorded once. A remark on this clone: Antigen unknown. At one end the junction does not follow the germline gene, possibly because of a read error.

Systemic immunosuppression or autoimmune disease history was grounds to exclude patients. The sequence derives from an adult with an advanced solid tumor such as melanoma, head and neck, liver or kidney cancer. Here the sequenced sample was CD4+ or CD8+ T cells sorted from blood, taken in a trial of the OX40 agonist ivuxolimab. The V gene is TRBV7-9, the J gene TRBJ1-3; D is uncertain. CDR3 sequence reads: CASSSRGPEPLQDF. The CDR3 nucleotides read TGTGCCAGCAGCTCGCGCGGTCCGGAGCCGCTCCAGGATTTT.